This TCR beta chain was recovered during a study of T cell changes during pregnancy in multiple sclerosis. Produced via immunoSEQ multiplex PCR; TCRdb's table is partial and in-frame only. Here the sample spans about 38,000 clones, about 94% being singletons. Looked up from germline, CDR1 is MNHNY and CDR2 is SVGAGI (reference sequence). V lost 2 bases and J 3 bases, leaving 10 bases between the germline ends. The CDR3 sequence is 15 residues long. The sequenced sample was CD4+ T cells from peripheral blood mononuclear cells, obtained in the second trimester of pregnancy. The receptor was isolated from a female donor with multiple sclerosis, enrolled in a pregnancy study. The V and J genes are TRBV6-6 and TRBJ1-4, with a possible D match to TRBD1 (6 bases). The DNA of the CDR3 is TGTGCCAGCAGTTACCCGACAGGCGCTAATGAAAAACTGTTTTTT. Its protein is CASSYPTGANEKLFF.